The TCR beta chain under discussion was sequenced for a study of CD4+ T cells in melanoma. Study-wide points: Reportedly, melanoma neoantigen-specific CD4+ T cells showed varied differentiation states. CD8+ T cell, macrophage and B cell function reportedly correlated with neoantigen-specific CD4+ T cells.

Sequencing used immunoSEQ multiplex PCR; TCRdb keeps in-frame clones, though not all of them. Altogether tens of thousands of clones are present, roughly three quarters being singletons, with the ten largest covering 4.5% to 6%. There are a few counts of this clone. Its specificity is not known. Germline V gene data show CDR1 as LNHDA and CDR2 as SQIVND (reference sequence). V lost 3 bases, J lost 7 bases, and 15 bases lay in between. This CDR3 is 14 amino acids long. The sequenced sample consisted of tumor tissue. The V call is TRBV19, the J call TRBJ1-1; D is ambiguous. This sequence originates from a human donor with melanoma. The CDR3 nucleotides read TGTGCCAGTAGTATTTTTGCAGGTTTTAATGAAGCTTTCTTT. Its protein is CASSIFAGFNEAFF.